Shown below are 6 T cell receptor beta chains from a single sample sequenced in a study of cytomegalovirus exposure and HLA in healthy donors. PCR used 60 Vbeta primers and 13 Jbeta primers. The data were produced by immunoSEQ multiplex PCR, yet TCRdb's version contains in-frame clones alone and is incomplete. Altogether about 180,000 clones are present, 80% to 85% being singletons, with the ten largest covering about 2.2%. Source material: PBMCs. These receptors came from a woman in her twenties or thirties in good health and CMV-seronegative.

The chain combines TRBV2 with TRBJ2-2; 7 nucleotides line up with TRBD1. Germline assignment: CDR1 SNHLY and CDR2 FYNNEI. J gave up 6 bases and V 4 bases, and 8 bases lay outside the gene matches. This CDR3 has 15 residues. The CDR3 nucleotides are TGTGCCAGCAGTGCCCAACCTACAGGGGCCGGGGAGCTGTTTTTT. Translating gives CASSAQPTGAGELFF.

The J gene is TRBJ2-2, the V gene TRBV21-1; the table calls TRBD2, which could not be checked here. TRBV21-1 is designated a pseudogene. This CDR3 region has 15 residues. The CDR3 nucleotides are TGTGCCAGCAGCAAGGGGCTAGCGGGAACCGGGGAGCTGTTTTTT. This sequence encodes CASSKGLAGTGELFF.

This rearrangement joins TRBV5-1 to TRBJ2-5, with a tentative D call TRBD2 (6 bases). The end of the DNA fits TRBJ2-7 better, so the J call may be wrong. This CDR3 spans 15 amino acids. Germline lookup yields CDR1 SGHRS and CDR2 YFSETQ. The CDR3 is CASSLAGGVSYEQYF. Here the CDR3 DNA reads TGCGCCAGCAGCTTGGCTGGCGGGGTATCCTACGAGCAGTACTTC.

The chain employs TRBV15 and TRBJ1-6, with 11 bases identical to TRBD1. CDR1 is LNHNV and CDR2 is YYDKDF in the germline V gene (reference sequence). Trimming at V came to 2 bases and at J to 8 bases, leaving 5 bases not matched to a gene. The CDR3 is made up of 16 amino acids. The CDR3 region is CATSRFKGQGDSPLHF. The DNA of the CDR3 is TGTGCCACCAGCAGATTCAAGGGACAGGGGGATTCACCCCTCCACTTT.

The genes are TRBV4-3 and TRBJ2-1; 9 nucleotides agree with TRBD1. Germline V lookup: CDR1 LGHNA, CDR2 YSLEER. This CDR3 comprises 14 residues. The V segment lost 4 bases and the J segment 8 bases; nucleotides outside the gene matches: 6. CDR3 in DNA: TGCGCCAGCAGCCGAGGACAGGGGAAAGATGAGCAGTTCTTC. Protein sequence: CASSRGQGKDEQFF.

V and J are TRBV27 and TRBJ2-3; the match to TRBD2 covers 7 bases. The germline V gene has CDR1 MNHEY and CDR2 SMNVEV (reference sequence). The CDR3 length is 15 residues. V trimming: 1 base; J trimming: 8 bases; junction bases outside the gene matches: 9. The CDR3 is CASSLWSSGDPTQYF. For the CDR3, the DNA is TGTGCCAGCAGTTTATGGAGCAGCGGGGACCCTACGCAGTATTTT.